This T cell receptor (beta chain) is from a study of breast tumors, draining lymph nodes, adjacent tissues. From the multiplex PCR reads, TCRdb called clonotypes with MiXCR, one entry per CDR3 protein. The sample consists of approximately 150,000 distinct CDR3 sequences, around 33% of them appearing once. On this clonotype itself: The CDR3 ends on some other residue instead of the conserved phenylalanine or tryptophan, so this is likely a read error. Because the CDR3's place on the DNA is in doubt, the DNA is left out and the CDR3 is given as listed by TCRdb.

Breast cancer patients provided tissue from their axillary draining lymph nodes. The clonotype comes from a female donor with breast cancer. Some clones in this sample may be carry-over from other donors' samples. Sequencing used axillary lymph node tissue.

The CDR3 sequence: CASSSTEAT. V is TRBV2 and J is TRBJ1-6. The CDR3 is 9 amino acids long, termini counted. The V gene's germline CDR1 is SNHLY and CDR2 FYNNEI.